This entry features one T cell receptor (beta chain) sequence. J gave up 2 bases and V 4 bases, and 10 bases lay outside the gene matches. The CDR3 spans 16 residues. The V gene's germline CDR1 is SGHNT and CDR2 YYREEE (reference sequence). This sample is part of a study of blood T cell repertoires in COVID-19. Overall study: Sites across the United States, Italy and Spain contributed samples from acute and convalescent COVID-19. Nucleic acid was either cDNA or gDNA, and it came from T cells, B-cell-depleted T cells, or PBMCs.

Original processing methods: Researchers report that nucleated cell counts were estimated from reference gene primer amplification. TCRdb's copy holds only in-frame clones and misses some; the assay was immunoSEQ multiplex PCR. V and J calls and clone size follow that table, whereas D and trimming were derived from the DNA. The repertoire has 100,000 to 150,000 clones, 85% of them found once; the top ten carry approximately 30%. The chain uses TRBV5-4 and TRBJ2-3, with 7 bases aligning to TRBD2. The source of this sequence is a woman older than 75 with acute or convalescent COVID-19. Sequencing used peripheral blood. CDR3 amino acids: CASSRISSGYTDTQYF. DNA of the CDR3: TGTGCCAGCAGCCGTATCTCTAGCGGCTACACAGATACGCAGTATTTT.